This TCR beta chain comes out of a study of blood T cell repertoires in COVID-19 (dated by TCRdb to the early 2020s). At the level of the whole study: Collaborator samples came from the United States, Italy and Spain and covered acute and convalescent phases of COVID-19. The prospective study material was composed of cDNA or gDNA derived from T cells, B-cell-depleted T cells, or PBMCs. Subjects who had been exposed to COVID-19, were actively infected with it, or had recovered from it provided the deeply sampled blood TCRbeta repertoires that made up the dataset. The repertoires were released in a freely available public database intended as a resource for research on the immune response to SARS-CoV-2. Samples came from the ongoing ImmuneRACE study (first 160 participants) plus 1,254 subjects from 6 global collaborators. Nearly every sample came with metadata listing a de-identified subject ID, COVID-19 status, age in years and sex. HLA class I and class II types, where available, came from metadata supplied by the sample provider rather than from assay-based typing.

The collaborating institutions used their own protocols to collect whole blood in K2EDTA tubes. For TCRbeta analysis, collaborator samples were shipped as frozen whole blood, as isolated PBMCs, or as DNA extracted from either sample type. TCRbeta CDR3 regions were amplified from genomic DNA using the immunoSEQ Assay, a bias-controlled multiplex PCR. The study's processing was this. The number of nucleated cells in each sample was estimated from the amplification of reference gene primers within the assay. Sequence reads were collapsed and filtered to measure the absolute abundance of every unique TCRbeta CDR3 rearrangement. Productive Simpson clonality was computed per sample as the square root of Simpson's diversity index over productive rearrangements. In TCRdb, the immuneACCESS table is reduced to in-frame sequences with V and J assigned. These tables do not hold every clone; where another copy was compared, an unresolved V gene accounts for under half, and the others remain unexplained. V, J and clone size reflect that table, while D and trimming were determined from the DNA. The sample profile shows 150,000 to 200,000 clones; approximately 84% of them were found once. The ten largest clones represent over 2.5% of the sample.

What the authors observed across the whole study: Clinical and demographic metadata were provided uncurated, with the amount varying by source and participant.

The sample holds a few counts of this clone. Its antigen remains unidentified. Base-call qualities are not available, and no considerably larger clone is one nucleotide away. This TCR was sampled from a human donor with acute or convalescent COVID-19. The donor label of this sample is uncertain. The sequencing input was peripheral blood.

The bases read TGCAGCGCCCCCGCGGCAGCTAACTATGGCTACACCTTC. Its protein reads: CSAPAAANYGYTF. The sequence is built from TRBV29-1 and TRBJ1-2, with no confidently assigned D gene. As encoded in the germline V gene, CDR1 is SQVTM while CDR2 is ANQGSEA. The CDR3 runs 13 amino acids, cysteine and phenylalanine included. Left in the record is the CDR3 DNA by itself, 39 bases read in frame from the first base. Trimming at the junction amounts to 7 bases on V and 0 bases on J, and the germline ends lie 12 bases apart.